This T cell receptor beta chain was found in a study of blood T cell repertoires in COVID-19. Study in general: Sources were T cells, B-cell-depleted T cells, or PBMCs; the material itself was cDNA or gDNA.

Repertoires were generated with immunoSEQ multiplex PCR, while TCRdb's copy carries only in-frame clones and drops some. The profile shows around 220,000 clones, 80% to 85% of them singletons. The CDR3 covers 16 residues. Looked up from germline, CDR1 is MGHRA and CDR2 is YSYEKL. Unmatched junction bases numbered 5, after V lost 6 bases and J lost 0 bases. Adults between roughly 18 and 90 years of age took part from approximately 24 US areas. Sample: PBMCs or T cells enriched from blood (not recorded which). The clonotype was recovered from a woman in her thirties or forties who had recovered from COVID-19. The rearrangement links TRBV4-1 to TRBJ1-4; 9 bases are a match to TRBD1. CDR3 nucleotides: TGCGCCAGCAGTCTGGGACAGGGAGCAACTAATGAAAAACTGTTTTTT. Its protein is CASSLGQGATNEKLFF.